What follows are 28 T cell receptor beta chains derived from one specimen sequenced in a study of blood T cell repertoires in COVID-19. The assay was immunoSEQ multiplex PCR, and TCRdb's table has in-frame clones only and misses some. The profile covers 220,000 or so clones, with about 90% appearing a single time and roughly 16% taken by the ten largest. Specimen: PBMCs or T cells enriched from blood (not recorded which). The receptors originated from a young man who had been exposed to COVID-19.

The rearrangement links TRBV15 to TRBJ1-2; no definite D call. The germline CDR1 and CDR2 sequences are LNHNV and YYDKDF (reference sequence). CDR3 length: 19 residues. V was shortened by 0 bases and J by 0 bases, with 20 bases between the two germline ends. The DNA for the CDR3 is TGTGCCACCAGCAGAGATCTGGAACACCCTAGATACCCTAACTATGGCTACACCTTC. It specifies CATSRDLEHPRYPNYGYTF.

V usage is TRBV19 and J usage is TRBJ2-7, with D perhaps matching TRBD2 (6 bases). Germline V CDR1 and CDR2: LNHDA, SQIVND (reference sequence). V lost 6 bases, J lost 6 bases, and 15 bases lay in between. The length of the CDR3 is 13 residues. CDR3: CASSQGLPSEQYF. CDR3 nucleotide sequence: TGTGCCAGTAGCCAGGGACTGCCTAGCGAGCAGTACTTC.

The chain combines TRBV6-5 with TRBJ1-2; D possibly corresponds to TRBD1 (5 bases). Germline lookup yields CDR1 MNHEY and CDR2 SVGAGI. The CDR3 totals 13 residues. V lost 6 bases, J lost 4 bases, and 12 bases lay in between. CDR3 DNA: TGTGCCAGCAGACTCAGGGATCCCTATGGCTACACCTTC. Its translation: CASRLRDPYGYTF.

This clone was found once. Here the CDR3 reads CASSYSATGSLHF. The CDR3 DNA is TGTGCCAGCAGTTACTCCGCCACGGGATCCCTCCACTTT. This chain uses TRBV6-5 with TRBJ1-6; no clear D gene. The germline gives CDR1 MNHEY, CDR2 SVGAGI. This CDR3 contains 13 residues. V lost 0 bases, J lost 14 bases, and 11 bases lay in between.

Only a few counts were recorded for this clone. The CDR3 nucleotides are TGCGCCAGCAGCCAAGTCGACATTATCTCCTACAATGAGCAGTTCTTC. Encoded protein: CASSQVDIISYNEQFF. The chain combines TRBV4-1 with TRBJ2-1, with no clear D. The germline V gene has CDR1 MGHRA and CDR2 YSYEKL. This CDR3 has 16 amino acids. V dropped 1 base and J dropped 0 bases, with 10 bases sitting between them.

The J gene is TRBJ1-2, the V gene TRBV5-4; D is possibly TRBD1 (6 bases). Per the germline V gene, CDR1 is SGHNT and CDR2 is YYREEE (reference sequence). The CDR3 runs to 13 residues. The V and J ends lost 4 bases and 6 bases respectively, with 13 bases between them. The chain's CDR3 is CASSPGTGNGYTF. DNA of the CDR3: TGTGCCAGCAGCCCTGGTACAGGGAATGGCTACACCTTC.

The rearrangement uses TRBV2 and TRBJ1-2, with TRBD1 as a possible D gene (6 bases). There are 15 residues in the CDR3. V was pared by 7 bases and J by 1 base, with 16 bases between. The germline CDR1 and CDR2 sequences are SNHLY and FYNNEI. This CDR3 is CASKAGQLNNYGYTF. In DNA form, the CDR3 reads TGTGCCAGCAAGGCCGGACAGCTTAATAACTATGGCTACACCTTC.

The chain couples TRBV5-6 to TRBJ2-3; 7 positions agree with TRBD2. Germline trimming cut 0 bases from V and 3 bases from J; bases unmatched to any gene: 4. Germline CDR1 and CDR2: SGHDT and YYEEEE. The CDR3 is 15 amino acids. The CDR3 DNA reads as TGTGCCAGCAGCTTGGCTGGACTAGGTACAGATACGCAGTATTTT. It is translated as CASSLAGLGTDTQYF.

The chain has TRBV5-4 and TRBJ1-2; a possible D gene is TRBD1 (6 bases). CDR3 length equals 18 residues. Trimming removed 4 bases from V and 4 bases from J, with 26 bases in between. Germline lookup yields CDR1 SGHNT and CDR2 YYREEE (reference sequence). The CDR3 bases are TGTGCCAGCAGCGGAAGAGAGCTACAGGGTCCCTCGGGCTATGGCTACACCTTC. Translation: CASSGRELQGPSGYGYTF.

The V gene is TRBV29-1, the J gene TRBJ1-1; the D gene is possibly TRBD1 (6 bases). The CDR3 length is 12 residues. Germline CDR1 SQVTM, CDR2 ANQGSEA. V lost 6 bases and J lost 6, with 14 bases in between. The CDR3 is CSVRWGGPEAFF. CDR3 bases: TGCAGCGTCCGCTGGGGGGGGCCTGAAGCTTTCTTT.

The CDR3: CASRLSANEKLFF. The CDR3 bases are TGCGCCAGCAGACTCTCGGCTAATGAAAAACTGTTTTTT. The V call is TRBV5-1, the J call TRBJ1-4; D gene ambiguous. The germline V gene encodes CDR1 SGHRS and CDR2 YFSETQ. The CDR3 has 13 amino acids. V gave up 5 bases and J gave up 3 bases, with 8 bases separating them.

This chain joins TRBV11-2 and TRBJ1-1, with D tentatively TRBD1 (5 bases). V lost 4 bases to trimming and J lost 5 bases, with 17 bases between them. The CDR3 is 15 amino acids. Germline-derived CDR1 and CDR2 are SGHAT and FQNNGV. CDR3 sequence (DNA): TGTGCCAGCAGCTCCTCCAGGGCATTGAGGACTGAAGCTTTCTTT. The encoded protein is CASSSSRALRTEAFF.

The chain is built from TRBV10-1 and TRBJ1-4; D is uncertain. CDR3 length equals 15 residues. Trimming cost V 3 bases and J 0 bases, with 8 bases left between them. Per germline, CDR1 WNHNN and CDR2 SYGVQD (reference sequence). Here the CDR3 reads CASSETGATNEKLFF. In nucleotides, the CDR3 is TGCGCCAGCAGTGAAACGGGAGCAACTAATGAAAAACTGTTTTTT.

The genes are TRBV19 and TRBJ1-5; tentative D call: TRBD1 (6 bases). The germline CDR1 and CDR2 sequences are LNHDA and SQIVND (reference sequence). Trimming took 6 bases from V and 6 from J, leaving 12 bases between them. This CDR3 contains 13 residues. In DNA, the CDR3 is TGTGCCAGTAGACAGGGTTTCGGTCAGCCCCAGCATTTT. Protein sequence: CASRQGFGQPQHF.

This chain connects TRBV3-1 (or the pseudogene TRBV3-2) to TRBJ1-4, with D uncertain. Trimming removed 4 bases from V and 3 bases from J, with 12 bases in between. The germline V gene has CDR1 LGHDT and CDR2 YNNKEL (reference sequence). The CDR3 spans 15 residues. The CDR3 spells CASSRSARANEKLFF. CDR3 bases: TGTGCCAGCAGCCGAAGTGCGAGGGCTAATGAAAAACTGTTTTTT.

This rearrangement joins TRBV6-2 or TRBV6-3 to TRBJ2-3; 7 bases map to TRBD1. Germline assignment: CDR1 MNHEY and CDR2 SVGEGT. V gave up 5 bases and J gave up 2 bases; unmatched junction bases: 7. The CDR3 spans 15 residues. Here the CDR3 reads CASSSLQGVTDTQYF. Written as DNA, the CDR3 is TGTGCCAGCAGTAGTCTTCAGGGGGTCACAGATACGCAGTATTTT.

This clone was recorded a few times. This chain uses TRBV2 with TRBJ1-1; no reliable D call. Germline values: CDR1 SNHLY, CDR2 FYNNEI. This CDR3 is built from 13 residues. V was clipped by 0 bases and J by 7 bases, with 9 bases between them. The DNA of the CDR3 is TGTGCCAGCAGTGAAGCGCGGGGAGGTGAAGCTTTCTTT. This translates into CASSEARGGEAFF.

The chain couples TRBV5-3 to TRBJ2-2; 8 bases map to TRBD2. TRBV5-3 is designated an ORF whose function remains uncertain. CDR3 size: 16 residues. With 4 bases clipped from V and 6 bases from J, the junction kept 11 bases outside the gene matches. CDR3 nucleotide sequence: TGTGCCAGAAGCCCCGGTGGCGGGGGGAAAGCCGGGGAGCTGTTTTTT. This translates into CARSPGGGGKAGELFF.

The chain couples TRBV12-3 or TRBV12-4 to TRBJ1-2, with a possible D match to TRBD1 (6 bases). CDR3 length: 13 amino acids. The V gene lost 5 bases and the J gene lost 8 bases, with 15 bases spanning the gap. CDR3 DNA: TGTGCCAGCAGTCCTCACAGGGCTAACGGCTACACCTTC. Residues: CASSPHRANGYTF.

The CDR3 DNA reads TGTGCCAGCAGCCCCGGAAGAGGGTACGAGCAGTACTTC. It encodes CASSPGRGYEQYF. The V call is TRBV27, the J call TRBJ2-7; tentative D call: TRBD2 (5 bases). Germline CDR1 reads MNHEY; CDR2 reads SMNVEV (reference sequence). The V end lost 6 bases, the J end lost 4 bases, and 13 bases lay between the germline ends. The CDR3 contains 13 residues.

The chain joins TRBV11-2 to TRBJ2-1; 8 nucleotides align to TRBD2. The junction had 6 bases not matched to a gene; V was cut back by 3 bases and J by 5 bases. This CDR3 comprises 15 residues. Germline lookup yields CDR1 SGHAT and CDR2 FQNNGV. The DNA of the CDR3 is TGTGCCAGCAGCTTTTCCGGGGGGGCCCACAATGAGCAGTTCTTC. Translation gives CASSFSGGAHNEQFF.

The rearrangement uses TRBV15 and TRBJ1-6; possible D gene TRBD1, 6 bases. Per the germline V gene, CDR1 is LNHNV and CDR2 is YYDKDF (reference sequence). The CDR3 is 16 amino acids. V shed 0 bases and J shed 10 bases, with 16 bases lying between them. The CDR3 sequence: CATSRDYGGSGSPLHF. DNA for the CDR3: TGTGCCACCAGCAGAGATTATGGGGGCTCAGGGTCACCCCTCCACTTT.

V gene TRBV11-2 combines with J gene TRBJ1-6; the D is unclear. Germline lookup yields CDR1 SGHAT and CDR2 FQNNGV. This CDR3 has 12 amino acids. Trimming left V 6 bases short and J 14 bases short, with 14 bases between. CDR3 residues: CASSPIPGTLHF. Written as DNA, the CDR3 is TGTGCCAGCAGTCCAATTCCGGGGACCCTCCACTTT.

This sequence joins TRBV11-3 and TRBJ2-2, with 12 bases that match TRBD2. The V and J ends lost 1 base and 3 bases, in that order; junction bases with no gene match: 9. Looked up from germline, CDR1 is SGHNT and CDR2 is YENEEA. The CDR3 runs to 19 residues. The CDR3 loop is CASSLVGLAGGLDTGELFF. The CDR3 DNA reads TGTGCCAGCAGCTTAGTTGGGCTAGCGGGGGGGCTGGACACCGGGGAGCTGTTTTTT.

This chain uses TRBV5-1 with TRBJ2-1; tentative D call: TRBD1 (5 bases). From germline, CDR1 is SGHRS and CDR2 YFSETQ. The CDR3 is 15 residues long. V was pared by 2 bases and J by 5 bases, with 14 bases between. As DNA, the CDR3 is TGCGCCAGCAGCTTCCCGACAGCCGCGGACAATGAGCAGTTCTTC. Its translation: CASSFPTAADNEQFF.

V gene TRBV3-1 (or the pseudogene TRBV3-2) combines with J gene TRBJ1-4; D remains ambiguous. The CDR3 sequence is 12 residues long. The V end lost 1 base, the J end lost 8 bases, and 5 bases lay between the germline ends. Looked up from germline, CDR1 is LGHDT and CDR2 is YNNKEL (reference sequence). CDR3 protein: CASSQVTEKLFF. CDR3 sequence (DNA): TGTGCCAGCAGCCAAGTAACAGAAAAACTGTTTTTT.

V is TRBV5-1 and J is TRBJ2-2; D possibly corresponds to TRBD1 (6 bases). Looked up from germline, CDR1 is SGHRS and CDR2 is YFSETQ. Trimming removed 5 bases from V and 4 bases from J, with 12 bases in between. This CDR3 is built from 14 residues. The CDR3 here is CASRGDTITGELFF. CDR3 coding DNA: TGCGCCAGCAGGGGGGACACTATCACCGGGGAGCTGTTTTTT.

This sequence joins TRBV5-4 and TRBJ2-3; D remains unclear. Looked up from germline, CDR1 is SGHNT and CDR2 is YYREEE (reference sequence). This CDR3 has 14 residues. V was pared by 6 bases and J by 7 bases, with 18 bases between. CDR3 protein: CASTLNLQRHTQYF. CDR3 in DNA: TGTGCCAGCACTCTAAACCTTCAGAGGCATACGCAGTATTTT.